The T cell receptor (beta chain) described here comes from a study of blood T cells in healthy people across ages. Study-level points and caveats: A conclusive naive versus antigen-experienced comparison was prevented by the unsorted PBMCs.

Sample-barcoded 5' priming and a J-beta primer mix drove a second PCR of about 7 to 12 cycles. Every cDNA molecule bore a tag from a template-switch adaptor containing 12 random nucleotides. From the 5' RACE reads, TCRdb called clonotypes with MiXCR, one entry per CDR3 protein. Found here are about 1.6 million distinct CDR3 sequences, roughly a third of them singletons; the top ten hold about 11%. This clonotype has only a few counts. Its antigen is still unknown. Healthy Russian Caucasian donors spanned ages about 6 to 95 years. Each sample provided at least 5.5 micrograms of extracted total RNA. The sample taken for sequencing was blood. The sequence was obtained from a woman in her twenties or thirties in good health.

The CDR3 DNA follows: TGCAGTGCTTATACCGGGACAGGGGGCTCCCATAGCAATCAGCCCCAGCATTTT. This translates into CSAYTGTGGSHSNQPQHF. The V gene is TRBV20-1, the J gene TRBJ1-5; TRBD1 matches at 12 bases. Losses at the gene ends were 5 bases for V and 0 bases for J; bases not matched to a gene: 11. CDR1 and CDR2 from the germline V gene are DFQATT and SNEGSKA (reference sequence). There are 18 residues in the CDR3.